This T cell receptor beta chain was sequenced in a study of blood T cell repertoires in COVID-19. The repertoire was sequenced with immunoSEQ multiplex PCR; TCRdb's copy has only in-frame clones and lacks some. The sample includes approximately 300,000 clones, 92% of them seen just once. Looked up from germline, CDR1 is SGHTA and CDR2 is FQGNSA. V lost 5 bases and J lost 3; bases outside the gene matches: 14. CDR3 length: 18 amino acids. The source material was PBMCs or T cells enriched from blood (not recorded which). V is TRBV7-2 and J is TRBJ2-1, with 9 bases identical to TRBD2. The source of this sequence is a woman aged 30 to 39 who had recovered from COVID-19. CDR3 sequence reads: CASSAPSGKLGRYNEQFF. The CDR3 DNA reads as TGTGCCAGCAGCGCTCCTAGCGGGAAGTTAGGCCGCTACAATGAGCAGTTCTTC.